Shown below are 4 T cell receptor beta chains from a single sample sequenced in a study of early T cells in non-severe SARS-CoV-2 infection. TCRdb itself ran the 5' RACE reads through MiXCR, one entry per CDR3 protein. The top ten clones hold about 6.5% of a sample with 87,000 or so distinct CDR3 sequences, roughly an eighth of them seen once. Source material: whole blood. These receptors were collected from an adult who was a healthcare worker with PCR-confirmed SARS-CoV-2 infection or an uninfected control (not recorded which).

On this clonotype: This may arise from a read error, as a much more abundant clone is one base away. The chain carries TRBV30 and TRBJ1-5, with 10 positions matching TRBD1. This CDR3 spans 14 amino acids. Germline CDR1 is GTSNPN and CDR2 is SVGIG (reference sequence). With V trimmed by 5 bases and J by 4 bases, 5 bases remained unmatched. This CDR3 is CAWQGTGENQPQHF. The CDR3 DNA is TGTGCCTGGCAGGGGACAGGGGAAAATCAGCCCCAGCATTTT.

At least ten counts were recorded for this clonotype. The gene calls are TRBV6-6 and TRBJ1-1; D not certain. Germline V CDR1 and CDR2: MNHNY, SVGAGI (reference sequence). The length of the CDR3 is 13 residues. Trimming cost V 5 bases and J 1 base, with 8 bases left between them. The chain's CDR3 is CASSGLRNTEAFF. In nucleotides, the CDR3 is TGTGCCAGCAGTGGTTTGAGGAACACTGAAGCTTTCTTT.

This CDR3 reads CASSIQGQGSYEQYF. The DNA for the CDR3 is TGTGCCAGTAGTATTCAGGGACAGGGGTCCTACGAGCAGTACTTC. The genes are TRBV19 and TRBJ2-7, with 10 bases matching TRBD1. The junction had 3 bases not matched to a gene; V was cut back by 3 bases and J by 1 base. CDR3 size: 15 residues. The germline V gene encodes CDR1 LNHDA and CDR2 SQIVND (reference sequence). The variable domain in full, completed from reference TRBV19 and TRBJ2-7, reads DGGITQSPKYLFRKEGQNVTLSCEQNLNHDAMYWYRQDPGQGLRLIYYSQIVNDFQKGDIAEGYSVSREKKESFPLTVTSAQKNPTAFYLCASSIQGQGSYEQYFGPGTRLTVT.

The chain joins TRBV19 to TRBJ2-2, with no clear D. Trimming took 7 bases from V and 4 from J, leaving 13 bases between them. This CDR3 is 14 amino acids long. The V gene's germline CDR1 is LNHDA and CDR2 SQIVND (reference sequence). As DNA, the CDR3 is TGTGCCAGTACCCAGAGTCGTGGCACCGGGGAGCTGTTTTTT. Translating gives CASTQSRGTGELFF.